This T cell receptor (beta chain) was profiled in a study of neurological immune-mediated disorders. The ends lost 7 bases at V and 5 bases at J; junction bases unmatched: 8. The CDR3 sequence is 15 residues long. Each CDR3 protein gets one entry after TCRdb re-called the 5' RACE reads with MiXCR. The table records around 100,000 distinct CDR3 sequences, roughly a tenth of them present only once. Time point reported: longitudinal time-point 3. This clonotype was seen repeatedly, ten times or more. The sequenced sample was PBMCs. The rearrangement joins TRBV12-3 or TRBV12-4 to TRBJ2-2; TRBD2 matches 9 bases. The clonotype comes from a female donor with HTLV-1-associated myelopathy (HAM/TSP). CDR3 in amino acids: CASILSGGGTGELFF. As DNA, the CDR3 is TGTGCCAGCATCCTTAGCGGGGGAGGTACCGGGGAGCTGTTTTTT.